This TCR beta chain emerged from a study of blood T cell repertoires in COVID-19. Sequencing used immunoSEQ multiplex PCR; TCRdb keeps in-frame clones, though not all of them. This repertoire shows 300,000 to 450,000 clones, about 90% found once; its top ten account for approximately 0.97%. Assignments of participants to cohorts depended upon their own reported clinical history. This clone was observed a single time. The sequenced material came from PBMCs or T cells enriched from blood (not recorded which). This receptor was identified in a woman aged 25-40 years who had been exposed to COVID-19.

The CDR3 loop is CASSPPGLASTGELFF. The DNA of the CDR3 is TGTGCCAGCAGCCCTCCGGGACTAGCGTCCACCGGGGAGCTGTTTTTT. The chain couples TRBV2 to TRBJ2-2, with TRBD2 identical over 10 bases. The germline gives CDR1 SNHLY, CDR2 FYNNEI. The J segment lost 4 bases and the V segment lost 6 bases, leaving 8 bases of the junction unmatched. CDR3 size: 16 residues.